This note documents a single T cell receptor (beta chain) sequence. Its binding antigen is unknown. Per-base qualities were not stored, and no clone one base away is much larger. Receptor amplification or capture employed the immunoSEQ multiplex PCR assay. A mixture of 60 forward primers for TCR Vbeta segments and 13 reverse primers for TCR Jbeta segments was used in the multiplex PCR. A multiplex PCR assay on genomic DNA amplified the CDR3 region of rearranged TCR beta genes. Amplified TCR beta libraries were sequenced as 87-base-pair reads on the Illumina HiSeq System. On the authors' methods: A later analysis tallied roughly 80 million unique TCR beta chains across the 700 or so repertoires, and around 12 million of those chains were shared by two or more donors. Raw reads were error-corrected and collapsed into unique sequences with a nearest-neighbor algorithm that merged closely related sequences to remove PCR and sequencing errors. V, D and J gene segments were assigned by aligning CDR3 sequences to IMGT reference sequences. For a sequence to be retained, a match of at least six nucleotides to both a V gene segment and a J gene segment was required. Rearrangements were called productive when the CDR3 lacked stop codons and stayed in frame with V and J; all others were non-productive. Following IMGT convention, CDR3 was defined as the stretch from the second conserved V-encoded cysteine up to the conserved J-encoded phenylalanine. In an earlier analysis of around 540 of the donors, sequences lacking an unambiguous match to a single V gene segment were excluded. An earlier analysis of some 500 of the donors classified V segments as functional when productive rearrangements were above 56.7% and as segregating when the standard deviation between donors was above 5%. A statistical classification framework was built for diagnosing cytomegalovirus status from the catalog of TCR beta chain sequences. In a later analysis, V and J genes were assigned by comparing TCR nucleotide sequences against IMGT/GENE-DB human TR gene sequences. A later analysis assigned CDR3 sequences and most-parsimonious VDJ recombination scenarios with the TCRdist pipeline. In a later analysis, every TCR beta chain was defined by the combination of its CDR3 amino acid sequence and its V-gene family, and reads without a unique V-gene family were dropped. To address suspected cross-contamination and a sequencing artifact, a later analysis removed approximately 590 highly shared, low-generation-probability nucleotide sequences. A later analysis calculated a clonal expansion index for each public chain from normalized within-repertoire ranks of inferred template counts. Generation probabilities in a later analysis came from a VDJ recombination model fitted to out-of-frame rearrangements, and those results were checked against IGoR. In a later analysis, TCR-TCR, TCR-HLA and TCR-CMV co-occurrence was scored with hypergeometric tests, and a repertoire-size bias correction was applied to TCR pairs. False discovery rates were estimated in a later analysis by permuting HLA or CMV assignments 20 times. A later analysis grouped co-occurring TCRs with DBSCAN, adding TCRdist sequence similarity when clustering within HLA-allele-positive subsets. Co-occurrence clustering excluded repertoires with fewer than 30,000 or more than 120,000 public chains, plus five with anomalous nucleotide sharing. Held by TCRdb, this immuneACCESS table contains in-frame sequences only and omits some clones. Under half of the omission traces to an unresolved V gene where checked; the cause of the rest is unknown. From that table come the V and J calls and clone size; the DNA was used to work out D and trimming. The sample data list fewer than 150,000 clones, and approximately 71% of these were observed just once. The ten largest clones take up 4.5% to 5% of the sample.

The data belong to a study of cytomegalovirus exposure and HLA in healthy donors (dated by TCRdb to 2015 to 2018). About the full investigation: In an earlier analysis of under 600 of the donors, 276 Gb of sequence data and approximately 100 million unique TCR beta sequences from roughly 200 million T cells were reported. An early release covering around 630 HLA-typed donors comprised 250 to 350 gigabases of sequencing data and 85 million or so unique TCR sequences. Among the approximately 400 genotyped donors, approximately 76% belonged to the genetic ancestry cluster associated with self-reported Caucasian donors. The aim of the study was to test whether cataloging public T cell receptors could identify signatures of past pathogen exposure. The study used immunosequencing to profile the T cell repertoires of 670 or so subjects and linked those repertoires to cytomegalovirus serostatus. In addition to the first cohort of 666 subjects, a separate validation cohort of approximately 130 different subjects was used. The study combined high-throughput TCR immunosequencing, statistical association of individual TCRs with disease status, and machine learning to predict cytomegalovirus infection status. To study patterns of TCR occurrence, a later analysis re-analyzed previously published TCR beta repertoires from 500 to 850 donors and added high-resolution HLA genotyping. Rather than using new phenotypic data, the later analysis identified candidate immune exposures from TCR beta sequences and from how often those sequences occurred across donors. An earlier analysis of several hundred of the donors applied high-throughput TCR beta sequencing to assess whether each TCR beta V gene segment acted as functional or pseudogenic. Donor age, sex, ethnicity and CMV serostatus were compiled together with the repertoire data. In a later genetic analysis, genome-wide SNP genotypes for about 55% of the 666 donors were used, and that subset was treated as a discovery cohort. Every repertoire in the discovery cohort had been generated on one and the same sequencing platform. HLA typing covered class I and class II loci at four-digit resolution. Typing coverage differed by locus: A, B, C, DRB1 and DQB1 were typed in roughly 620-640 donors, DQA1 in 500 to 550, DPA1 in 600 to 610, and DPB1 in just under 480. A handful of DR-DQ haplotypes were treated as single units for association and clustering because of strong linkage in the cohort. Among over 350 genotyped donors of the cohort, an average of approximately 240,000 unique TCR beta nucleotide sequences were sequenced per donor, around 20% of them non-productive. Results and caveats for the whole study, not just this receptor: Assigning TCR associations to individual alleles was difficult when HLA alleles, especially DR and DQ, strongly co-occurred. In a later analysis, HLA-associated TCR beta chains showed more clonal expansion and lower generation probabilities than non-associated chains that were equally common. The classifier was reported to diagnose cytomegalovirus status with high specificity and sensitivity in both the original and validation cohorts. Roughly 15 rarely observed V segments, including chromosome 9 orphons, were excluded from the earlier analysis of 550 to 700 of the donors because counts were too low. A further reported finding was that TCR beta sequences accurately predicted the HLA-A and HLA-B alleles for most subjects in the first cohort. Presence/absence analyses assumed roughly uniform sequencing depth across donors, an assumption that may not hold. In a later analysis, the rate of TCR association differed among HLA loci, with DRB1 alleles having the most associated TCRs and HLA-C alleles having the fewest. The 87-base-pair reads could not distinguish some IMGT-functional V segments, including TRBV6-2 and TRBV6-3, so those segments were excluded. Correlated functional status among segregating V segments might be attributable to linkage disequilibrium, but an unknown experimental factor could not be ruled out. A later analysis found that most CMV-associated TCR beta chains appeared HLA-restricted, with HLA associations seemingly driven largely by CMV exposure. A group of highly shared sequence variants was considered likely to be a technical artifact of the sequencing pipeline. For the cohort, immune exposure information was limited to CMV serostatus. HLA typing was unavailable for some donors at each locus, so association tests used only the typed subset. Only TCR beta chains were sequenced in this cohort, and the absence of alpha or paired-chain data limited detectable features. A later analysis associated about 18,000 TCR beta sequences with specific HLA alleles at a false discovery rate of 0.05. According to the authors, the approach could potentially be generalized to other disease states and immunological phenotypes. The study listed approximately 160 TCR beta chains as associated with cytomegalovirus. V-gene and J-gene trimming of TCR beta chains was associated with a missense DCLRE1C variant in a later genetic analysis, and the association was replicated in an independent cohort. In a later analysis, several top co-occurrence clusters were reported to appear linked to parvovirus B19, influenza, CMV and Epstein-Barr virus. Most TCR sequences were seen in very few donors, while some public TCRs were found in many individuals. Broadly in line with IMGT annotations, most TCR beta V segments showed up in productive rearrangements about 90% or about 30% of the time in an earlier analysis of a few hundred of the donors. Compared with the approximately 600-donor mean, donors in an Asian-associated ancestry cluster had fewer N-insertions in productive TCRs, according to a later genetic analysis. In vitro tests confirmed that a few of the cytomegalovirus-associated TCR beta chains recognize cytomegalovirus antigens.

In total, fewer than 750 healthy bone marrow donors made up the cohort. At the time of sampling, all cohort members were nominally healthy, though unrecorded immune exposures were likely present. The donor tested CMV seronegative, placing the donor among the 352 seronegative members of the cohort. A peripheral blood sample was collected from each donor, and TCR beta sequencing was performed on peripheral blood mononuclear cells. The Qiagen DNeasy Blood Extraction Kit was used to extract genomic DNA from the blood cell samples. Via the germline V gene, CDR1 is SGHVS and CDR2 FQNEAQ. Trimming accounts for 4 bases at V and 0 bases at J, while the number of junction bases matched to no gene is 10. Including cysteine and phenylalanine, the CDR3 has 19 amino acids. CDR3 DNA is the only sequence kept; it has 57 bases, read in frame from the first base.

The sequencing sample was made of PBMCs. Recombination joined TRBV7-8 with TRBJ2-1; TRBD2 lines up with 12 middle nucleotides. This receptor was taken from a woman between 50 and 59 years old in good health and CMV-seronegative. The DNA is TGTGCCAGCAGCTCACCGGGACTAGCGGGCTTAAGCTCCTACAATGAGCAGTTCTTC. This is translated as CASSSPGLAGLSSYNEQFF.